The rows below give T cell receptor beta chains drawn from one sample of a study of OX40 agonist ivuxolimab in advanced cancers. Some clones are missing from TCRdb's copy, which holds only in-frame ones; the method was immunoSEQ multiplex PCR. This table holds tens of thousands of clones, approximately 87% found once. This sample comprised CD4+ or CD8+ T cells sorted from blood, obtained in a trial of the OX40 agonist ivuxolimab. These receptors were taken from an adult with an advanced solid tumor such as melanoma, head and neck, liver or kidney cancer. Both conserved end residues are trimmed from each CDR3. The order of the fields is V gene, clone size, J gene, CDR3 protein. Some rows mark clone size as missing; the rest say once, few, many or name a class of expanded clone.

TRBV20-1,few,TRBJ1-6,SLGRPRLH
TRBV4-2,few,TRBJ2-7,ASSQEGPGHLIFHEQY
TRBV25-1,few,TRBJ1-3,ASSAQNSGNTIY
TRBV29-1,NA,TRBJ2-7,SVGLTGIYEQY
TRBV19,NA,TRBJ2-5,ASSLGAGLAEETQY
TRBV6-4,NA,TRBJ2-5,ASSDLNVGERQETQY
TRBV5-1,NA,TRBJ1-4,ASSVDGSTNEKLF
TRBV5-6,once,TRBJ2-2,ASSPSGGAGGELF
TRBV18,NA,TRBJ1-1,ASSPLTGFSEAF
TRBV19,NA,TRBJ2-2,ASSILGQGTNTGELF
TRBV5-1,NA,TRBJ1-3,ASSGEVPGSGNTIY
TRBV4-3,NA,TRBJ2-7,ASRALAGRTYEQY
TRBV7-8,NA,TRBJ1-5,ASSPYRVKDQPQH
TRBV5-1,NA,TRBJ2-7,ASSLGTGDPYEQY
TRBV7-2,NA,TRBJ2-1,ASSSWGGGSRIEQF
TRBV6-5,NA,TRBJ1-2,ASSYRGYGYT
TRBV2,few,TRBJ2-5,ASSLADEETQY
TRBV18,NA,TRBJ2-5,ASSPIGAGPQETQY
TRBV6-5,NA,TRBJ1-1,ASSGQGAGAF
TRBV11-2,NA,TRBJ2-2,ASSLDRAGELF
TRBV11-2,NA,TRBJ1-1,ASSLVQDTEAF
TRBV2,NA,TRBJ2-7,ASNSLIGTENYEQY
TRBV27,NA,TRBJ1-2,ASSPLQAGHGYT
TRBV10-3,NA,TRBJ1-4,AISESKGEKLF
TRBV6-5,NA,TRBJ2-7,ASSPPGTISYEQY
TRBV9,NA,TRBJ2-7,ASSPRQGAWEQY
TRBV4-2,NA,TRBJ1-2,ASSQDLVTHWGGYT
TRBV11-2,NA,TRBJ2-7,ASSLVRLSEQY
TRBV5-4,NA,TRBJ2-6,ASSFLTPPPGANVLT
TRBV28,once,TRBJ2-7,ASTGGWYEQY
TRBV28,NA,TRBJ1-5,ATRTGGDSNQPQH
TRBV5-1,few,TRBJ2-5,ASTGGSGKPETQY
TRBV18,NA,TRBJ1-4,ASSPISPGRSNEKLF
TRBV9,NA,TRBJ2-3,ASSVGTDTQY
TRBV7-8,NA,TRBJ1-1,ASSLDTGLTEAF
TRBV6-5,NA,TRBJ1-1,ASTPPGGTEAF
TRBV19,NA,TRBJ1-5,ASSIEGSNQPQH
TRBV7-2,once,TRBJ2-3,ASSSFSTDTQY
TRBV7-3,once,TRBJ2-1,ASSLTREPSSYNEQF
TRBV6-1,NA,TRBJ1-1,ASSDQGANTEAF
TRBV28,NA,TRBJ2-7,ASNSDREVSEQY
TRBV6-5,NA,TRBJ2-7,ASRGIGGYHEQY